Included here is one T cell receptor (beta chain) sequence, with context. These data originate in a study of CD8 T cells in Susac syndrome. This CDR3 has 14 amino acids. Trimming pared 2 bases from V and 2 bases from J, leaving 9 bases between. Random hexamers primed reverse transcription of about 0.5 to 1 ug RNA. Via MiXCR, TCRdb re-called the immunoSEQ multiplex PCR reads, giving one row per CDR3 protein. The repertoire consists of roughly 200,000 distinct CDR3 sequences, with under 97% occurring once and the leading ten covering roughly 0.095%. The patients serving as multiple sclerosis controls were treatment-naive. They had stable or active relapsing-remitting disease and fulfilled revised McDonald criteria.

This receptor was obtained from a human donor with multiple sclerosis. Sequenced: CD4+ T cells from PBMCs. The chain carries TRBV12-3 or TRBV12-4 and TRBJ1-1; D is undetermined. CDR3 sequence reads: CASSLREINTEAFF. The CDR3 DNA reads TGTGCCAGCAGTTTACGGGAGATAAACACTGAAGCTTTCTTT.